This TCR beta chain came from a study of pediatric ulcerative colitis. The data were produced by immunoSEQ multiplex PCR, yet TCRdb's version contains in-frame clones alone and is incomplete. Altogether tens of thousands of clones are present, 80% to 90% being singletons, with the ten largest covering around 3.6%. Input material: blood. The receptor was derived from a boy younger than 18 with severe ulcerative colitis.

The DNA of the CDR3 is TGTGCCAGCAGCCAACCCTACTCCTCTGGAAACACCATATATTTT. The encoded protein is CASSQPYSSGNTIYF. The genes are TRBV4-2 and TRBJ1-3; D is unresolved. Germline CDR1 is LGHNA and CDR2 is YNFKEQ. This CDR3 has 15 residues. V was cut by 2 bases and J by 0 bases, with 8 bases left in between.